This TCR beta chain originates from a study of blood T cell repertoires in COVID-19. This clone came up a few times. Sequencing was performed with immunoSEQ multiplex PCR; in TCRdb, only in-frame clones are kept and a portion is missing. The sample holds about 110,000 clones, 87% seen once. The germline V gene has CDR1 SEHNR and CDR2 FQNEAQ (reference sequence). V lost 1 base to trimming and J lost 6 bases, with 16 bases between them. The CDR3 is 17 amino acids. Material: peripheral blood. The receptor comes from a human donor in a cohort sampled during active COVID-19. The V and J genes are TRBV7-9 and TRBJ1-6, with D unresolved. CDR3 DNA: TGTGCCAGCAGCTTAGGAGGGCGGACGCTAATTAATTCACCCCTCCACTTT. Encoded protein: CASSLGGRTLINSPLHF.